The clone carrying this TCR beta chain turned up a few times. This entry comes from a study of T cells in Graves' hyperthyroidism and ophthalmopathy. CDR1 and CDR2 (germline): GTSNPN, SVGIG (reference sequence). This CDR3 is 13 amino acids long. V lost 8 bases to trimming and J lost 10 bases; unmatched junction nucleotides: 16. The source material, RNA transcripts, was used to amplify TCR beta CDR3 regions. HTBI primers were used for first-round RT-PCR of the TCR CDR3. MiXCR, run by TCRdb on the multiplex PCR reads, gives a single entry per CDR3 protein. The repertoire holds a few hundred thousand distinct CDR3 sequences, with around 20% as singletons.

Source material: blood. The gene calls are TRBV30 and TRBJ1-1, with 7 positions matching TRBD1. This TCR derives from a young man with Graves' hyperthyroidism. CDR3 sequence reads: CAGDRDGPQGAFF. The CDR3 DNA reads TGTGCCGGAGACAGGGATGGGCCGCAGGGAGCTTTCTTT.